The entry below describes one T cell receptor beta chain. This clonotype was recorded many times. Which antigen it targets is not known. No base quality information exists; no much larger clone differs at one position. The library was designed around alpha chains, so this beta chain is a stray read whose abundance carries little weight. Libraries were made using 5' RACE. Data came from a NextSeq 500. The TCR library protocol attached a unique molecular identifier to each TCR cDNA molecule to allow correction of PCR and sequencing errors. From the authors' description of their analysis: Decombinator tools were used for TCR identification, UMI-based error correction and CDR3 extraction. Expanded TCRs were defined as those above a frequency of 2 per 1,000, corresponding to the top 1% of the tumor frequency distribution. Expanded tumor TCRs statistically deemed absent (corrected P<0.05) from at least one tumor region were classed as regional, and all other expanded tumor TCRs were classed as ubiquitous. Renyi diversity was calculated using the R vegan package after each repertoire was subsampled 100 times to 5,000 TCRs. CDR3 similarity networks were constructed using string-kernel similarity of amino acid triplets, with links drawn between CDR3s whose pairwise similarity was above 0.82. Clones were called with MiXCR by TCRdb after fastp trimmed the public reads at Q25, and only in-frame beta chains were retained. Duplicate CDR3 protein sequences are folded into a single record with the most common DNA and genes. The authors' filters were not applied to this entry. The sample table contains over 15,000 distinct CDR3 sequences; only one count was recorded for roughly 5.8% of them. The top ten clones comprise over 9% of the sample.

Its CDR3 holds 15 amino acids, cysteine through phenylalanine. The CDR3 DNA has 45 bases and is translated from base 1. V loses 3 bases at its end and J loses 3 bases; junction bases beyond the gene matches: 3. The germline V gene encodes CDR1 SGHTA and CDR2 FQGNSA. The sample originates from a study of spatial heterogeneity in lung cancer (dated 2019 in TCRdb). Context from the whole study: Beta-chain transcripts were consistently detected in greater numbers than alpha-chain transcripts, which likely reflects a higher abundance of beta-chain transcripts. Nonsynonymous mutation counts, determined by whole-exome sequencing of tumor tissue, were related to TCR repertoire features. The study quantitatively compared TCR alpha and beta repertoires across multiple tumor regions, matched nontumor lung and blood in non-small cell lung cancer. In the raw uncorrected reads, each unique combination of TCR and UMI appeared more than ten times on average. At surgery, both alpha and beta chains were TCR-sequenced in approximately 210 tumor regions, roughly 64 matched nontumor lung samples and a few dozen PBMC samples. TCR transcript counts in tumor regions correlated strongly with a T cell transcriptional module score from matched bulk RNA-seq. General study outcomes and caveats: Additional single-cell paired TCR alpha and beta sequencing was considered necessary to confirm, at a functional level, the hypothesis that regional TCRs recognize regional mutations. The count of ubiquitous expanded TCRs correlated with the count of ubiquitous nonsynonymous mutations, and the count of regional expanded TCRs correlated with the count of regional nonsynonymous mutations. TCR-seq coverage of tumor T cells was estimated to be only around 7% for alpha chains and 13% for beta chains. The tumor nonsynonymous mutation count correlated with the number of expanded alpha and beta TCRs within the tumor.

What this sample's time point label stands for: sample taken at primary tumor resection. The donors were some 72 patients from the lung TRACERx cohort who had early-stage, untreated non-small cell lung cancer. For TCR sequencing, whole RNA was extracted from tumor and nontumor lung tissue, or from cryopreserved PBMC samples, and no cell sorting was done. Patients were selected for TCR sequencing only if sufficient RNA was available from at least two tumor regions. Before selection, tumor and adjacent nontumor lung specimens were reviewed by a lung pathologist. Material: lung tumor tissue, obtained at surgery. The rearrangement joined TRBV7-2 to TRBJ2-7; 12 junctional bases match TRBD2. The receptor comes from a female donor with early-stage non-small cell lung cancer. The CDR3 is CASSLTSGGRYEQYF. The sequence in DNA is TGTGCCAGCAGCTTGACTAGCGGGGGACGCTACGAGCAGTACTTC.